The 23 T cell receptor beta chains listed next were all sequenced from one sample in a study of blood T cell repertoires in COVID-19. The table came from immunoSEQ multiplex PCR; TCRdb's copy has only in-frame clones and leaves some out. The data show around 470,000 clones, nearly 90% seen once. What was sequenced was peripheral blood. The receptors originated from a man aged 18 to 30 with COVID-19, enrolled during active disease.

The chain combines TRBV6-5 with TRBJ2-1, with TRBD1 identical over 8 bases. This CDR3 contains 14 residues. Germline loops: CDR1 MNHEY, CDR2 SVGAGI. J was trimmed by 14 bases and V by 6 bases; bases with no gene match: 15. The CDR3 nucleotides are TGTGCCAGCAGGATAGGACAGGGAGCCTCGAGCGAGTTCTTC. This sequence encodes CASRIGQGASSEFF.

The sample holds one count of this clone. The DNA of the CDR3 is TGTGCCAGCAGCCCCCGGAGGGATACGCAGTATTTT. This translates into CASSPRRDTQYF. J is TRBJ2-3 and V is TRBV5-4, with a possible D match to TRBD2 (5 bases). The ends were cut back, 4 bases at V and 6 bases at J, with 9 bases in the middle. Per germline, CDR1 SGHNT and CDR2 YYREEE (reference sequence). CDR3 length: 12 residues.

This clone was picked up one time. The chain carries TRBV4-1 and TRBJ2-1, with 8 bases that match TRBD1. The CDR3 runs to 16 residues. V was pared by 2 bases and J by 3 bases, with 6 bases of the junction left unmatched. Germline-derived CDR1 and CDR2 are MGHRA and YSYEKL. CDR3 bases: TGCGCCAGCAGCCAACCGGGACAGGATGTCTACAATGAGCAGTTCTTC. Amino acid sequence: CASSQPGQDVYNEQFF.

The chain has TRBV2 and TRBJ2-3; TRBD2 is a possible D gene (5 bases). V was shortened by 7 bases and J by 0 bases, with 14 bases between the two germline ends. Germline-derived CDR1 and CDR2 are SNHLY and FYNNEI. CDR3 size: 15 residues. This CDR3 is CASNTAAGSTDTQYF. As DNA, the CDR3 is TGTGCCAGCAATACTGCGGCGGGTAGCACAGATACGCAGTATTTT.

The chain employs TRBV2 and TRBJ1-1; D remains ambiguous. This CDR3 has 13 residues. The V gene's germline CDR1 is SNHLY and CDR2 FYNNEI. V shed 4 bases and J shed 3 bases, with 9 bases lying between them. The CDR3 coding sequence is TGTGCCAGCAGTGCGGGGTCTTACACTGAAGCTTTCTTT. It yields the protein CASSAGSYTEAFF.

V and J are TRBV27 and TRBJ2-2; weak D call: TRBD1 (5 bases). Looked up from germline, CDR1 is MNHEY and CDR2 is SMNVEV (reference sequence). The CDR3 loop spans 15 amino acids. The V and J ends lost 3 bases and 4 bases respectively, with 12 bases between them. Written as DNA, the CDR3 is TGTGCCAGCAGTTTGGGGCAACCGATCACCGGGGAGCTGTTTTTT. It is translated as CASSLGQPITGELFF.

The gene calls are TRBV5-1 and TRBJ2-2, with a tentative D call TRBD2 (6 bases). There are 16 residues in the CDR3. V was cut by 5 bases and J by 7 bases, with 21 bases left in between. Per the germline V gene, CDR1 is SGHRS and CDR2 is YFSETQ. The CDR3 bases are TGCGCCAGCAGAGTACGCGGGGACTCTCCTATCGGGGAGCTGTTTTTT. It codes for CASRVRGDSPIGELFF.

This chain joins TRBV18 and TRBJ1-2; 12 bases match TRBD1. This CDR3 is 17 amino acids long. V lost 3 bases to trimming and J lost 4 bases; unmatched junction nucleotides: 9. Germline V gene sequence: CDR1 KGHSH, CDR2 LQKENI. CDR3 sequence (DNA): TGTGCCAGCTCACCGGCTGGGACAGGGGGCTTAGTCTATGGCTACACCTTC. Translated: CASSPAGTGGLVYGYTF.

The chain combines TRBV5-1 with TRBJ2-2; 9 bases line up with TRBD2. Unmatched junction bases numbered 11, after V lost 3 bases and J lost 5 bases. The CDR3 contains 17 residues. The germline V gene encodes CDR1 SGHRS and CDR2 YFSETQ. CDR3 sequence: CASSSGMTSGTTGELFF. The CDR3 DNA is TGCGCCAGCAGCTCAGGAATGACTAGCGGAACGACCGGGGAGCTGTTTTTT. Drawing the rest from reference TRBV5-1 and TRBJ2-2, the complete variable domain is KAGVTQTPRYLIKTRGQQVTLSCSPISGHRSVSWYQQTPGQGLQFLFEYFSETQRNKGNFPGRFSGRQFSNSRSEMNVSTLELGDSALYLCASSSGMTSGTTGELFFGEGSRLTVL.

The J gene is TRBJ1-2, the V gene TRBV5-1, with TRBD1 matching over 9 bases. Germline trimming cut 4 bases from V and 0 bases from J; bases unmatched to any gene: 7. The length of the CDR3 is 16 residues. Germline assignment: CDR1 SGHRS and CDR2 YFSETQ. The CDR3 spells CASSPGQGISNYGYTF. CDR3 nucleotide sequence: TGCGCCAGCAGCCCCGGACAGGGGATCTCTAACTATGGCTACACCTTC.

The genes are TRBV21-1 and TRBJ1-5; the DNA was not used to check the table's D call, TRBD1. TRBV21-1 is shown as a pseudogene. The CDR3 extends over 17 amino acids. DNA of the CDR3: TGTGCCAGCAGCGTTAAGCCACAGGAGAATAGCAATCAGCCCCAGCATTTT. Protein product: CASSVKPQENSNQPQHF.

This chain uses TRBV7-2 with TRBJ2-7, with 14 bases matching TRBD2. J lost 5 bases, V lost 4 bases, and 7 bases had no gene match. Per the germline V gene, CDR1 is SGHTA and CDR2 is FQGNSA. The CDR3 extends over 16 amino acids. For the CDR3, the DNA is TGTGCCAGCAGCTCAGGACTAGCGGGAGGTGCCCACGAGCAGTACTTC. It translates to CASSSGLAGGAHEQYF. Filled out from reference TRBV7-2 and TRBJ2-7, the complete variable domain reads GAGVSQSPSNKVTEKGKDVELRCDPISGHTALYWYRQSLGQGLEFLIYFQGNSAPDKSGLPSDRFSAERTGGSVSTLTIQRTQQEDSAVYLCASSSGLAGGAHEQYFGPGTRLTVT.

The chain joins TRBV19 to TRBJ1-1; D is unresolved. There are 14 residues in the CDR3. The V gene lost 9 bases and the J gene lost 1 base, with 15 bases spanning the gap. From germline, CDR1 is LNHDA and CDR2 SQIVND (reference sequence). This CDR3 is CASHPGGWNTEAFF. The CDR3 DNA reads TGTGCCAGCCACCCCGGAGGCTGGAACACTGAAGCTTTCTTT.

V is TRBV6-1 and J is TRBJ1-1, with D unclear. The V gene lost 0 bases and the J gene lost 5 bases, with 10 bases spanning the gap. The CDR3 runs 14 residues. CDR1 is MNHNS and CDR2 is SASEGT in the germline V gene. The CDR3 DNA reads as TGTGCCAGCAGTGAAGCGCGCGAGGGAACTGAAGCTTTCTTT. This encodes CASSEAREGTEAFF.

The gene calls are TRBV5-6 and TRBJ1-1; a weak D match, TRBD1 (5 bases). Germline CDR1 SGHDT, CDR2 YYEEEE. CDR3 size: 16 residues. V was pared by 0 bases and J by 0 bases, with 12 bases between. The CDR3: CASSLAAGKMNTEAFF. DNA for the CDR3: TGTGCCAGCAGCTTGGCGGCAGGGAAAATGAACACTGAAGCTTTCTTT.

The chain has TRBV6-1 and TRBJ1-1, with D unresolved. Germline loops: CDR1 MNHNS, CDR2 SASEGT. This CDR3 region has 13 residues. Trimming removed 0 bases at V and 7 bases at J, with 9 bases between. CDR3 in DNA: TGTGCCAGCAGTGAAGCGGTTGAGCATGAAGCTTTCTTT. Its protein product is CASSEAVEHEAFF.

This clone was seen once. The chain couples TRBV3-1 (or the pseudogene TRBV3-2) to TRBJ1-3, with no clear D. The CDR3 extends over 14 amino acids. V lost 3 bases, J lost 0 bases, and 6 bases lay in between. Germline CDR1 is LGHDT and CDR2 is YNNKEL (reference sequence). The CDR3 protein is CASSHTDSGNTIYF. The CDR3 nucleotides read TGTGCCAGCAGCCACACAGACTCTGGAAACACCATATATTTT.

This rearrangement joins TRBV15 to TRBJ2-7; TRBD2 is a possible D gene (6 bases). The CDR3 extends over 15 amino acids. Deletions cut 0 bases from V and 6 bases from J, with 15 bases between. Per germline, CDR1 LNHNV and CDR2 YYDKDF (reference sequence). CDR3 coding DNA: TGTGCCACCAGCAGAGATTCGGGGTTGGGGGGCGAGCAGTACTTC. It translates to CATSRDSGLGGEQYF.

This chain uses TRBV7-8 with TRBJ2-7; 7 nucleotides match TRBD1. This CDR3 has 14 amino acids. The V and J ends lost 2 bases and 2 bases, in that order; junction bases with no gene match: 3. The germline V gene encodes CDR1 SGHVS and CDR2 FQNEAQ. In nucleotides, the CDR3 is TGTGCCAGCAGCTTAAGGACAGGACCCTACGAGCAGTACTTC. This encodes CASSLRTGPYEQYF.

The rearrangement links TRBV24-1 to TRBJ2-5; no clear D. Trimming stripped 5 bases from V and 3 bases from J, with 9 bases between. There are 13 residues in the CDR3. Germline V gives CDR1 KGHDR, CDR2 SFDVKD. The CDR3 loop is CATSVEREETQYF. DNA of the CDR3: TGTGCCACCAGTGTTGAGCGAGAAGAGACCCAGTACTTC.

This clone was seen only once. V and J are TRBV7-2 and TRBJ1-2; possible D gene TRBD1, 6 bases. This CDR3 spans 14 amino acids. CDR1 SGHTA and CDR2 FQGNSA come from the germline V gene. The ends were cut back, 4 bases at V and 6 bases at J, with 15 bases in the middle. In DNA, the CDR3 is TGTGCCAGCAGCTATTTTACTTCAGGGGATGGCTACACCTTC. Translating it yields CASSYFTSGDGYTF.

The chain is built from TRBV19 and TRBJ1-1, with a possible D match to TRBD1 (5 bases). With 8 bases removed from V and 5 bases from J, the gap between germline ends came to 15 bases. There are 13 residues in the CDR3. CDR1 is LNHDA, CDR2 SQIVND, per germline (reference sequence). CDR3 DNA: TGTGCCAGTTCCGTCTACGGGGGGACTGAAGCTTTCTTT. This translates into CASSVYGGTEAFF. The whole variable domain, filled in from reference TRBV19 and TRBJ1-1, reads DGGITQSPKYLFRKEGQNVTLSCEQNLNHDAMYWYRQDPGQGLRLIYYSQIVNDFQKGDIAEGYSVSREKKESFPLTVTSAQKNPTAFYLCASSVYGGTEAFFGQGTRLTVV.

The chain's CDR3 is CATSDSSAGTGQETQYF. DNA for the CDR3: TGTGCCACCAGTGATTCCAGTGCCGGGACAGGACAAGAGACCCAGTACTTC. The chain has TRBV24-1 and TRBJ2-5; 8 bases are a match to TRBD1. With V trimmed by 2 bases and J by 2 bases, 9 bases remained unmatched. In germline, CDR1 is KGHDR, CDR2 SFDVKD. This CDR3 has 17 residues.